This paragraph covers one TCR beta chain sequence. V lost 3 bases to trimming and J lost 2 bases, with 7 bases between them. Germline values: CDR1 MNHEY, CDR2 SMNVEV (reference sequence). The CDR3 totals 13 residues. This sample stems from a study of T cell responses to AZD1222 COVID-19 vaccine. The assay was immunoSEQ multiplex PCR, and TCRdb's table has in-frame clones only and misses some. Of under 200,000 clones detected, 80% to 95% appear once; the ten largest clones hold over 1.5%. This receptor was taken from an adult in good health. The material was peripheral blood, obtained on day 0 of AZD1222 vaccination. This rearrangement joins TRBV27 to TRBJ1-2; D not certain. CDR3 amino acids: CASSLHRNYGYTF. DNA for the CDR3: TGTGCCAGCAGTTTGCATCGGAACTATGGCTACACCTTC.